This TCR beta chain was captured by sequencing in a study of T cells in Graves' hyperthyroidism and ophthalmopathy. There are many counts of this clonotype. Researchers amplified the TCR beta CDR3 regions from RNA transcripts. The HTBI set primed first-round TCR CDR3 RT-PCR. A single record per CDR3 protein comes from TCRdb applying MiXCR to the multiplex PCR reads. The table records 550,000 to 600,000 distinct CDR3 sequences, around 14% of them present only once. Germline CDR1 reads SQVTM; CDR2 reads ANQGSEA. The CDR3 contains 15 residues. J was trimmed by 3 bases and V by 6 bases; bases with no gene match: 10. In the ophthalmopathy cohort, Clinical Activity Score was at least 3, NOSPECS grade at least 4, and duration under 3 months. From more than 9.5 ml of fresh peripheral blood, PBMCs were isolated.

The source material was blood. The sequence derives from a woman under 30 with Graves' ophthalmopathy. This chain uses TRBV29-1 with TRBJ2-5, with 10 nucleotides matching TRBD2. CDR3 residues: CSVKEASGSEETQYF. CDR3 nucleotides: TGCAGCGTGAAAGAGGCTAGCGGGAGCGAAGAGACCCAGTACTTC. The variable domain in full, completed from reference TRBV29-1 and TRBJ2-5, reads SAVISQKPSRDICQRGTSLTIQCQVDSQVTMMFWYRQQPGQSLTLIATANQGSEATYESGFVIDKFPISRPNLTFSTLTVSNMSPEDSSIYLCSVKEASGSEETQYFGPGTRLLVL.